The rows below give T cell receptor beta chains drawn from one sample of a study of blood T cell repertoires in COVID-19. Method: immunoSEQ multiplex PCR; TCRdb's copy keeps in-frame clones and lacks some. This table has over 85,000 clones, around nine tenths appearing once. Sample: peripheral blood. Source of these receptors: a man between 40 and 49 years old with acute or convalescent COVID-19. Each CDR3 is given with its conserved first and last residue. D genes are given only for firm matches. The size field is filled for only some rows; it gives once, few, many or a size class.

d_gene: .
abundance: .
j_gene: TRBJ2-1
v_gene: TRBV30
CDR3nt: TGTGCCTGGAGTCGGAGTAGCTCCTACAATGAGCAGTTCTTC
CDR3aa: CAWSRSSSYNEQFF

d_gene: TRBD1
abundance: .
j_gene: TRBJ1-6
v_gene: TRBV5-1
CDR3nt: TGCGCCAGCAGCCGGGACAGGGGTAATTCACCCCTCCACTTT
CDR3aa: CASSRDRGNSPLHF

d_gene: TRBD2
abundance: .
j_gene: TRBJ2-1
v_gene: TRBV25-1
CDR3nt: TGTGCCAGCAGTGTTACCGGGACTAACTCCTACAATGAGCAGTTCTTC
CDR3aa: CASSVTGTNSYNEQFF

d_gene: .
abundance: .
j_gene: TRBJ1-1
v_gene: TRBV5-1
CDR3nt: TGCGCCAGCAGCTCGAACGGGATAGATCACACTGAAGCTTTCTTT
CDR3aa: CASSSNGIDHTEAFF

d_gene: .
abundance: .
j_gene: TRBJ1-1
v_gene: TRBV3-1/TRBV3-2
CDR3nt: TGTGCCAGCAGCCAAGATGCGCCGAAGCTGGACACTGAAGCTTTCTTT
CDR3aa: CASSQDAPKLDTEAFF

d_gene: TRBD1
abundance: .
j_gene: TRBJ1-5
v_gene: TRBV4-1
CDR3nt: TGCGCCAGCAGCCAAGAACAGGGGGCAGGTCAGCCCCAGCATTTT
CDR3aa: CASSQEQGAGQPQHF

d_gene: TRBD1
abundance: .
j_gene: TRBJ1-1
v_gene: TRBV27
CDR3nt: TGTGCCAGCAGGATGACAGGGGCGGGTGAAGCTTTCTTT
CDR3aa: CASRMTGAGEAFF

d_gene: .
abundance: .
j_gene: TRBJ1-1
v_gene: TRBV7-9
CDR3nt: TGTGCCAGCAGCTTAGTGGGCCGGCACACTGAAGCTTTCTTT
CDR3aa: CASSLVGRHTEAFF

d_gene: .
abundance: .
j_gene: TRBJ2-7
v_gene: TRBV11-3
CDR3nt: TGTGCCAGCAGCGCCGGCACGGGGGACGAGCAGTACTTC
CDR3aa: CASSAGTGDEQYF

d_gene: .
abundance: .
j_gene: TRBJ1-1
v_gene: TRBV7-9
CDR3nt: TGTGCCAGCACTTTTCCGGAGGTGAACACTGAAGCTTTCTTT
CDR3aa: CASTFPEVNTEAFF

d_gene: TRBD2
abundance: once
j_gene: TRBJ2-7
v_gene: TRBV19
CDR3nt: TGTGCCAGTAGTCTTTACTCGGGACTAGACATGTCCTACGAGCAGTACTTC
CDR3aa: CASSLYSGLDMSYEQYF

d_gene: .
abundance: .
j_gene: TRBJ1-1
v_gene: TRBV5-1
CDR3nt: TGCGCCAGCAGCTTGGCCGCAGGGGCGGGGAACACTGAAGCTTTCTTT
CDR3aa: CASSLAAGAGNTEAFF

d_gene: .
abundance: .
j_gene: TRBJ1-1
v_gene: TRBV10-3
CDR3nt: TGTGCCATCAGTGAGGCGGGGGGAAACACTGAAGCTTTCTTT
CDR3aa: CAISEAGGNTEAFF

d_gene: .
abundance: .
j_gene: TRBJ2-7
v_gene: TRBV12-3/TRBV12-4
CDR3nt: TGTGCCAGCAGTTTAGGGGCGGGGGCCCAGTACTTC
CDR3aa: CASSLGAGAQYF

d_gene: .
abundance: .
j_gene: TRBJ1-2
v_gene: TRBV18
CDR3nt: TGTGCCAGCTCACCCGACTCCCTAAACTATGGCTACACCTTC
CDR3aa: CASSPDSLNYGYTF

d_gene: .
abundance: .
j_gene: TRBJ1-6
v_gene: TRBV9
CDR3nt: TGTGCCAGCAGCCCTCCGGGGTCCTATAATTCACCCCTCCACTTT
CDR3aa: CASSPPGSYNSPLHF

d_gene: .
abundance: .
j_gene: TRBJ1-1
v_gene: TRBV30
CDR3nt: TGTGCCTGGAGTTGGGCGCAGAACACTGAAGCTTTCTTT
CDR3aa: CAWSWAQNTEAFF

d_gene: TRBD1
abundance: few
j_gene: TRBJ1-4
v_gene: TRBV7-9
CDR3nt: TGTGCCAGCAGCTTAAATGGACAGGCCGCTAATGAAAAACTGTTTTTT
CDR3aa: CASSLNGQAANEKLFF

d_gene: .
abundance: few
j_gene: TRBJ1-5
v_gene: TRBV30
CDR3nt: TGTGCCTGGGGGCCGGGAGATCAGCCCCAGCATTTT
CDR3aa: CAWGPGDQPQHF

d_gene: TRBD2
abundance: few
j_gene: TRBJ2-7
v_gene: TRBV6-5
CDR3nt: TGTGCCAGCTTGAAGCCGGGACTAGAAGTGCAGTACTTC
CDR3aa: CASLKPGLEVQYF

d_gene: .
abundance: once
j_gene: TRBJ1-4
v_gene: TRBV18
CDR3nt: TGTGCCAGCTCACCACCGGAGTCACATCTCGTAGGTGAAAAACTGTTTTTT
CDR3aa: CASSPPESHLVGEKLFF

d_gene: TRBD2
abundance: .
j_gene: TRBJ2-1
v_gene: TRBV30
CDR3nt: TGTGCCTGGAGCGAGGGACTAGCGGCCAACAATGAGCAGTTCTTC
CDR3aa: CAWSEGLAANNEQFF

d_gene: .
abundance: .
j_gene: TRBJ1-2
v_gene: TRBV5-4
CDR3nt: TGTGCCAGCAGCTCCATGGGGGAGGCTGGCTACACCTTC
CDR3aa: CASSSMGEAGYTF

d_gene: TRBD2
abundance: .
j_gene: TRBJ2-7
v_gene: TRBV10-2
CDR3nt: TGCGCCAGCAGTGAGAGGGGACTAGCGTATCACGAGCAGTACTTC
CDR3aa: CASSERGLAYHEQYF

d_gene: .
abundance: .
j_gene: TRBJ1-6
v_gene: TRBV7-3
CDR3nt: TGTGCCAGCGGGGGGAATAATTCACCCCTCCACTTT
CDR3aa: CASGGNNSPLHF

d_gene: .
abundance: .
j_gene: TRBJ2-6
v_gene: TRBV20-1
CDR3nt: TGCAGTGCTAGTGGGACTTCCAACGTCCTGACTTTC
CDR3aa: CSASGTSNVLTF

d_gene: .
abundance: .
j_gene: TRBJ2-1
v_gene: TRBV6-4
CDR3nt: TGTGCCAGCAGTGACAAGGACTACGAGCCATACAATGAGCAGTTCTTC
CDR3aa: CASSDKDYEPYNEQFF

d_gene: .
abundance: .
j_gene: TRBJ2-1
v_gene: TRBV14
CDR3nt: TGTGCCAGCAGCCAAGGGGGGCCCTGGGACAATGAGCAGTTCTTC
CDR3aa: CASSQGGPWDNEQFF

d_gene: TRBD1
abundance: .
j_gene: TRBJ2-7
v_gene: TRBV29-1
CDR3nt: TGCAGCGCCCGGGACAGGGAAGGGCGCGAGCAGTACTTC
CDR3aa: CSARDREGREQYF

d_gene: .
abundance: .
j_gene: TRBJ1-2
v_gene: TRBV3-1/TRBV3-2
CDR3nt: TGTGCCAGCAGCTGGGACAATCTGGAGGGCTACACCTTC
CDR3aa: CASSWDNLEGYTF

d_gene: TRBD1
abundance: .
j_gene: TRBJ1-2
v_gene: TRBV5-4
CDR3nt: TGTGCCAGCAGCTTGGAACAGGGGGTGAGGGGCTGGGGCGGCTACACCTTC
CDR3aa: CASSLEQGVRGWGGYTF

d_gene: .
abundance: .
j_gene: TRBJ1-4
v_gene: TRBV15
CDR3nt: TGTGCCACCAGCAGAATTGGCGGAGCAACTAATGAAAAACTGTTTTTT
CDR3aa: CATSRIGGATNEKLFF

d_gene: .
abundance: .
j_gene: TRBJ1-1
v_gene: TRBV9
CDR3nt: TGTGCCAGCAGCACAGGGTGGGGGATGAACACTGAAGCTTTCTTT
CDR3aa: CASSTGWGMNTEAFF

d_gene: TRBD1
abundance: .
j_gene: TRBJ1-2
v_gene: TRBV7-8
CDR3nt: TGTGCCAGCAGCTTTGGGGACAGGGGCTATGGCTACACCTTC
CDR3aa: CASSFGDRGYGYTF

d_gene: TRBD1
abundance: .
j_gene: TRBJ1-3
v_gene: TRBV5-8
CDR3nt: TGTGCCAACACCGGGACAGGGGACCCCTTGGATGGAAACACCATATATTTT
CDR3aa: CANTGTGDPLDGNTIYF

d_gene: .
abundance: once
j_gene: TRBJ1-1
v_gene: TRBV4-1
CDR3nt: TGCGCCAGCAGCCAAGACGGTCCCCCTATCGGGAACACTGAAGCTTTCTTT
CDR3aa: CASSQDGPPIGNTEAFF

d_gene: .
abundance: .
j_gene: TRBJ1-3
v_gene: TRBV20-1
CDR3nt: TGCAGTGCTAGTAACAGGGCCCTCTCTGGAAACACCATATATTTT
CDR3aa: CSASNRALSGNTIYF

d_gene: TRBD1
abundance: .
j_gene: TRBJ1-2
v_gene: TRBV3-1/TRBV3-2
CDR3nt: TGTGCCAGCAGCCAAGGACAGGGCGGCCCTAACTATGGCTACACCTTC
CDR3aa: CASSQGQGGPNYGYTF

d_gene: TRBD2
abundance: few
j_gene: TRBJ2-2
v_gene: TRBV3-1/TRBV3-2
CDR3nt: TGTGCCAGCAGCCTTACTAGCGGGCCGAACACCGGGGAGCTGTTTTTT
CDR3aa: CASSLTSGPNTGELFF

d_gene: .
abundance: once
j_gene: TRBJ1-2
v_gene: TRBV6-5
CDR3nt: TGTGCCAGCAGTTACGATGCAGAACCCATCTATGGCTACACCTTC
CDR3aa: CASSYDAEPIYGYTF

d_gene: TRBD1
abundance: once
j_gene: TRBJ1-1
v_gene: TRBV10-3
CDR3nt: TGTGCCAGCAGGGGGATAACAGGGGACACTGAAGCTTTCTTT
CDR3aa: CASRGITGDTEAFF

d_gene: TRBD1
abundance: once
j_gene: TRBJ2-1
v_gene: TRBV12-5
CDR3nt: TGTGCTAGTGGGCGCCGACAGGGGATACGGGATGAGCAGTTCTTC
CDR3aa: CASGRRQGIRDEQFF

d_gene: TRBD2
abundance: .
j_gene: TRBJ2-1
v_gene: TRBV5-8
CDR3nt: TGTGCCAGCAGCCGAATTAAGGGACGGGGGGGGAATGAGCAGTTCTTC
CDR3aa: CASSRIKGRGGNEQFF

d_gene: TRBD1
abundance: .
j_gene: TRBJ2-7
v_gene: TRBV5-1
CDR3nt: TGCGCCAGCAGCGTGGACAGGGTGTGGGAGCAGTACTTC
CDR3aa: CASSVDRVWEQYF